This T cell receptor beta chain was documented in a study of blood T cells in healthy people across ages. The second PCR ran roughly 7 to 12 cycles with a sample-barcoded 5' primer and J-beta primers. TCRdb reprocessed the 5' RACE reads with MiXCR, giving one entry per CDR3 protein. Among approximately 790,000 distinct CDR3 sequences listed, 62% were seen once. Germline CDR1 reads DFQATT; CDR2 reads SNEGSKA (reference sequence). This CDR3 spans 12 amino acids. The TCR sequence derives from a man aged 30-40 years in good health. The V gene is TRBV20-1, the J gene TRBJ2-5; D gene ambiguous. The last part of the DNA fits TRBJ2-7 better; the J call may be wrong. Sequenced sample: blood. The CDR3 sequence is CSAARSSSEQYF. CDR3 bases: TGCAGTGCTGCTAGGTCCTCCAGCGAGCAGTACTTC.